This paragraph covers one T cell receptor beta chain sequence. This clone was seen repeatedly, ten times or more. Its antigen remains unidentified. In this entry, gene names and germline sequences are mouse ones. The read ends 4 residues shy of where the CDR3 ends; the end is completed using the germline J gene. Pooled mouse cutaneous lymph node cells were stained for CD4, CD8alpha, NKG2D, NKG2ACE and other markers and were then sorted on a BD Influx. This entry is derived from a study of CD8+ T cells in alopecia areata (dated by TCRdb to the late 2010s). Turning to the overall study: Skin from C3H/HeJ donors with spontaneous alopecia (roughly 6-13 months old) was grafted onto female C3H/HeJ recipients aged about 6-10 weeks. High-throughput TCRbeta sequencing was used to examine T cell clonal expansion in alopecia areata in both the C3H/HeJ mouse model and human patients. In humans, TCRbeta sequencing was performed on scalp tissue and on sorted CD4+ and CD8+ peripheral blood T cells from healthy controls and from patients with patchy or totalis/universalis alopecia areata. Scalp clonality was compared across normal scalp (n=4), patchy alopecia areata scalp (n=8), and alopecia totalis/universalis scalp (n=8). RNA came from the PAXgene miRNA kit for fixed scalp, the miRNeasy kit for PBMCs, and the RNeasy kit for mouse skin. TCRbeta CDR3 regions were amplified by immunoSEQ multiplex PCR using 35 Vbeta forward and 13 Jbeta reverse primers.

From its cysteine to its phenylalanine, the CDR3 spans 13 amino acids. Sequencing covers 27 bases of the CDR3, shown here with the frame starting at base 1. CDR1 and CDR2 are read off the germline V gene as MNHDT and YYDKIL. Findings and caveats that apply to the study as a whole: Compared with normal scalp, lesional scalp had higher clonality and more expanded CD8+ clones, particularly in alopecia totalis/universalis, a pattern that suggests antigenic drive. Shared TCR sequences between patients were less evident than in mice, which may be partly attributable to HLA diversity in the patient population. Scalp TCR repertoire analysis is complicated because resident alphabeta T cells in normal human skin are also sequenced, whereas mouse skin is dominated by gammadelta T cells.

Library construction relied on the immunoSEQ multiplex PCR assay. For TCR sequencing, RNA was extracted from every sample and reverse transcribed into cDNA to serve as template. First-strand cDNA was synthesized with SuperScript III using a 2:1 mix of oligo-dT and random hexamers. A synthetic immune receptor repertoire was used to assess amplification bias, and residual bias was removed computationally. Libraries were sequenced on Illumina HiSeq with 60 bp reads covering the CDR3, read from J toward V. As for how the authors treated the data: Raw reads were preprocessed to remove errors, and CDR3 was defined by IMGT conventions from the conserved cysteine to phenylalanine. Clonality was computed by normalizing Shannon entropy by log2 of the number of productive unique TCRs and subtracting the result from 1. Scalp TCRbeta sequences were cross-referenced with sorted blood CD4 and CD8 repertoires so that the CD4 or CD8 identity of scalp clones could be inferred. Held by TCRdb, this immuneACCESS table contains in-frame sequences only and omits some clones. Under half of the omission traces to an unresolved V gene where checked; the cause of the rest is unknown. V, J and clone size reflect that table, while D and trimming were determined from the DNA. With 270,000 or so clones recorded, this sample contains no clone counted only once. In total, the top ten clones hold approximately 1.2% of the sample.

The source is a C3H/HeJ mouse with alopecia areata. Mice in this strain carry MHC haplotype H2-k. The V and J segments used are TRBV17 and TRBJ2-7; 11 bases in the middle match TRBD2. Sequenced material: CD4+ T cells sorted from a lymph node. The CDR3 in this case is CASSRDWGNEQYF. The DNA read from the CDR3 is TGTGCTAGCAGTCGGGACTGGGGGAAT.